The following is a T cell receptor (beta chain) sequence with its context. This clonotype was seen ten or more times. This receptor's antigen is unknown. Per-base qualities were not stored, and no clone one base away is much larger. CDR1 SGHTA and CDR2 FQGTGA were looked up in the germline V gene. Inclusive of the bounding cysteine and phenylalanine, the CDR3 is 14 residues long. CDR3 DNA is the only sequence kept; it has 42 bases, read in frame from the first base. Trimming removed 2 bases from V and 8 bases from J, leaving 13 bases between the germline ends. Libraries were prepared through PCR. Sequenced on a HiSeq X Ten. High-throughput sequencing was used to characterize the TCR repertoires. Starting from the raw public reads, TCRdb applied fastp trimming at Q25, assembled clones with MiXCR and retained in-frame beta chains. All rows with the same CDR3 protein become a single entry with the most common DNA and genes. The sample yields about 30,000 distinct CDR3 sequences; approximately 50% were counted once. The biggest ten clones account for approximately 12% of the sample.

This entry belongs to a study of esophageal squamous cell carcinoma under preoperative chemotherapy (dated 2018 in TCRdb). Background for the entire study: In the study, TCR repertoires were profiled in both peripheral blood T cells and tumor-infiltrating lymphocytes. The effects of paclitaxel-nedaplatin chemotherapy on T-cell receptor repertoires in patients with esophageal squamous cell carcinoma were assessed. Roughly 5 patients with primary esophageal squamous cell carcinoma were included in the cohort. Repertoires from samples collected before paclitaxel-nedaplatin therapy were compared with repertoires from samples collected after the therapy.

Points the paper makes about the study in general: After chemotherapy, TCR diversity rose significantly in peripheral T cells, but this increase was not seen in tumor-infiltrating lymphocytes. Post-treatment tumor-infiltrating lymphocytes appeared to be derived in part from peripheral T cells migrating into the tumor, rather than solely from local clonal changes. A small cohort was used, with only a few patients with esophageal squamous cell carcinoma being analyzed. Immediate and substantial changes in clonotype frequency were induced by paclitaxel-nedaplatin therapy, and contraction rather than amplification was more likely to be observed among abundant clones.

The sample's time point label is to be understood as: before preoperative PTX-NDP chemotherapy. Before surgery, patients were given paclitaxel-nedaplatin as preoperative chemotherapy. Sampling took place from a patient given preoperative chemotherapy. This sequence originates from a human donor with esophageal squamous cell carcinoma. The donor label of this sample is uncertain. In this chain, TRBV7-3 is recombined with TRBJ2-1; the D gene identity is not certain. The nucleotide sequence reads as follows: TGTGCCAGCAGCTTAGACGCTAGTATCGATGAGCAGTTCTTC. Protein translation: CASSLDASIDEQFF.